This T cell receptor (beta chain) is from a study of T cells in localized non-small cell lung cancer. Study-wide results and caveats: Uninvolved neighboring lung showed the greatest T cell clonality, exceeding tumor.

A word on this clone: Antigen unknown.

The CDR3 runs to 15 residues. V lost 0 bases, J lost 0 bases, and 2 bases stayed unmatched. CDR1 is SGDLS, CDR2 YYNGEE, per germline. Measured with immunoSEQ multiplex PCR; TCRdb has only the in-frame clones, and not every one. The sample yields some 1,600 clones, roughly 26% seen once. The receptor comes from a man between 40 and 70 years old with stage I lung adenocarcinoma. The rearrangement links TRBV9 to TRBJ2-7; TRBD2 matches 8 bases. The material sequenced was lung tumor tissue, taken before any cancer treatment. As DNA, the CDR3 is TGTGCCAGCAGCGTAGGGAGCGGGAGCTCCTACGAGCAGTACTTC. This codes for CASSVGSGSSYEQYF.